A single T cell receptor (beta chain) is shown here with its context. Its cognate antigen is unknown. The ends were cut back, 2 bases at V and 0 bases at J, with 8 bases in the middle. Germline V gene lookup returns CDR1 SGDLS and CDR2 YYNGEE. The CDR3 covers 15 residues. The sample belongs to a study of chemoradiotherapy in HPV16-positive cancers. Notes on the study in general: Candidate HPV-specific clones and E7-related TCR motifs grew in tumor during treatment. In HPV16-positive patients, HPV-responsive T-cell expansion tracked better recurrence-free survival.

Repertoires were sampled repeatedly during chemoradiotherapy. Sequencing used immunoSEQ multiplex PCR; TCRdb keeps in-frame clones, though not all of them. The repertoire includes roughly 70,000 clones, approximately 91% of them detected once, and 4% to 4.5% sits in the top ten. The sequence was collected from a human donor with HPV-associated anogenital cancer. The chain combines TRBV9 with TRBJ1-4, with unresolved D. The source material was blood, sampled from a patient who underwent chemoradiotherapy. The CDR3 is CASSVGRTTNEKLFF. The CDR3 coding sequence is TGTGCCAGCAGCGTGGGGAGGACAACTAATGAAAAACTGTTTTTT.